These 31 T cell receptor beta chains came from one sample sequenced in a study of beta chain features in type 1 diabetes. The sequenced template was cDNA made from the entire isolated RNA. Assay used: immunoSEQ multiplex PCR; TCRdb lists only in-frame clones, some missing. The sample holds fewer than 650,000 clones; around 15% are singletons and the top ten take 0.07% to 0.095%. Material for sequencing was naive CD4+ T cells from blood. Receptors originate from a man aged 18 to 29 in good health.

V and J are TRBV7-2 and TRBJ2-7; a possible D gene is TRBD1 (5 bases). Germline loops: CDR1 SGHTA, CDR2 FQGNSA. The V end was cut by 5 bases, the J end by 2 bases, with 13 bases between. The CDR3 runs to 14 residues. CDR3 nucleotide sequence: TGTGCCAGCAGCAGAACAGGTGTGGCCTACGAGCAGTACTTC. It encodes CASSRTGVAYEQYF.

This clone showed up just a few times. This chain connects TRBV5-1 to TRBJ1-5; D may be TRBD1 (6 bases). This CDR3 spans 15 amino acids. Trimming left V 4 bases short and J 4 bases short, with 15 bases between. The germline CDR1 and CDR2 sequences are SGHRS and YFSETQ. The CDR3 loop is CASSPGTFPNQPQHF. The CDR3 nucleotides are TGCGCCAGCAGCCCCGGGACATTTCCAAATCAGCCCCAGCATTTT.

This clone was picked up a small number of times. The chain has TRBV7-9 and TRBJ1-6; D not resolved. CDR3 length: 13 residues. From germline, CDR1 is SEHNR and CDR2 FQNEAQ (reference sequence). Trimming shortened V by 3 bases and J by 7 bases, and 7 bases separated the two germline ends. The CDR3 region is CASSFNSNSPLHF. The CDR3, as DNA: TGTGCCAGCAGCTTCAACAGCAATTCACCCCTCCACTTT.

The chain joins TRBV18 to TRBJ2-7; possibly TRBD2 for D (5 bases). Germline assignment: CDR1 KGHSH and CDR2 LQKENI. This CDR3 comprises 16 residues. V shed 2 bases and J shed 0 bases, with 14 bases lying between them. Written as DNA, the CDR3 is TGTGCCAGCTCACCAAAGGCAGGACTGAGCTCCTACGAGCAGTACTTC. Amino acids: CASSPKAGLSSYEQYF.

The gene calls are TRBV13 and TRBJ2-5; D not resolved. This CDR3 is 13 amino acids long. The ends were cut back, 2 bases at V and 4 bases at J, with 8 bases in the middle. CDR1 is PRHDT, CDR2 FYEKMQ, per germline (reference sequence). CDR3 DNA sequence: TGTGCCAGCAGCTTAACGGGCCGAGAGACCCAGTACTTC. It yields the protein CASSLTGRETQYF.

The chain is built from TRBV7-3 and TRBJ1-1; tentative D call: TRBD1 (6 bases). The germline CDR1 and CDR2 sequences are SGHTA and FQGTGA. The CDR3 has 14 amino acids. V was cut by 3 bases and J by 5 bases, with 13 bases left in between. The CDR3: CASSLGGLRTEAFF. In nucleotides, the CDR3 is TGTGCCAGCAGCTTGGGGGGGCTGAGGACTGAAGCTTTCTTT.

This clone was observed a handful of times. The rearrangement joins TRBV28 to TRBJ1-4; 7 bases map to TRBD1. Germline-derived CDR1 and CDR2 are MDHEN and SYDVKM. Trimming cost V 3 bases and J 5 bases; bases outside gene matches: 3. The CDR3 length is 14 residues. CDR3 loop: CASSFIGGNEKLFF. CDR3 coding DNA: TGTGCCAGCAGTTTTATAGGGGGCAATGAAAAACTGTTTTTT.

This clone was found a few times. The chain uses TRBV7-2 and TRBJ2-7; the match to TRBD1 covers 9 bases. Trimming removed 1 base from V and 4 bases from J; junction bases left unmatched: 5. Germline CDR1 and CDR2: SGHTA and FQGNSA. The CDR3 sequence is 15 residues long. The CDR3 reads CASSLVDRGNYEQYF. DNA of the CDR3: TGTGCCAGCAGCTTAGTCGACAGGGGGAATTACGAGCAGTACTTC.

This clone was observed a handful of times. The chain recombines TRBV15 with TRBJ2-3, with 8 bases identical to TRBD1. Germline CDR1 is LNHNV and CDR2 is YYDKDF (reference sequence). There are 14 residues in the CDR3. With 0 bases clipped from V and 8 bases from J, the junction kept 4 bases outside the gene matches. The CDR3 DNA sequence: TGTGCCACCAGCAGAGATTCAACAGGGGGTACGCAGTATTTT. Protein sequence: CATSRDSTGGTQYF.

The CDR3 DNA sequence: TGTGCCATCCGGGGGGGGAACACTGAAGCTTTCTTT. This codes for CAIRGGNTEAFF. This chain connects TRBV6-5 to TRBJ1-1; a possible D gene is TRBD1 (5 bases). CDR3 length: 12 residues. The V end was cut by 10 bases, the J end by 1 base, with 10 bases between. Germline V gene sequence: CDR1 MNHEY, CDR2 SVGAGI.

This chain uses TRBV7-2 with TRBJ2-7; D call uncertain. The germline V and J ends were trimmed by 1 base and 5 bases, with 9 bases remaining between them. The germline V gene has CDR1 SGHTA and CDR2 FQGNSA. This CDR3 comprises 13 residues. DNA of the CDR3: TGTGCCAGCAGCTTAGTAGGCATCCACGAGCAGTACTTC. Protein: CASSLVGIHEQYF.

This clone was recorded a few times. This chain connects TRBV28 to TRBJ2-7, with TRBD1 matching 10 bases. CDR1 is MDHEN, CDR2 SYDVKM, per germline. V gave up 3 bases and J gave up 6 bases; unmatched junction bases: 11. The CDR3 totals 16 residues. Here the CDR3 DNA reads TGTGCCAGCAGTTTTTCCCGGACAGGGGGGCGTAGCGAGCAGTACTTC. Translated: CASSFSRTGGRSEQYF.

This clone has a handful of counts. CDR3 in amino acids: CASSPRRGAVRESTYEQYF. CDR3 coding DNA: TGTGCCAGCAGCCCCCGCCGGGGCGCGGTGCGGGAATCTACCTACGAGCAGTACTTC. The chain joins TRBV5-4 to TRBJ2-7, with D possibly TRBD2 on 6 matching bases. The CDR3 loop spans 19 amino acids. V lost 4 bases to trimming and J lost 2 bases, with 28 bases between them. From germline, CDR1 is SGHNT and CDR2 YYREEE (reference sequence).

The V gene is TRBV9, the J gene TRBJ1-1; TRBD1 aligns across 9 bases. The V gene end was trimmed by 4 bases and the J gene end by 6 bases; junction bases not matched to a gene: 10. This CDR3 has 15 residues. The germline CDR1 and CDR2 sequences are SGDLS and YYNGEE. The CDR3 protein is CASSFGGQGIAEAFF. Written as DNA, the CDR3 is TGTGCCAGCAGCTTTGGGGGACAGGGTATCGCTGAAGCTTTCTTT.

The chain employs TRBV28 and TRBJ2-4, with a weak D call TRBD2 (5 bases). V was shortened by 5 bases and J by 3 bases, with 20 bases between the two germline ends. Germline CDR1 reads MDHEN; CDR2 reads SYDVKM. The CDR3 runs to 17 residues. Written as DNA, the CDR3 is TGTGCCAGCAGTGTAAGGGCCCTAACTGGAGGCAAAAACATTCAGTACTTC. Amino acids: CASSVRALTGGKNIQYF.

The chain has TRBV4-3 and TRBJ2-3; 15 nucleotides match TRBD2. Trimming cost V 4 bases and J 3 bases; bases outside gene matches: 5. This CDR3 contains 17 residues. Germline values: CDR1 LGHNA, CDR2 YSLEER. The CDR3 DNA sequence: TGCGCCAGCAGCCGCGGACTAGCGGGGGGGCGGACAGATACGCAGTATTTT. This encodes CASSRGLAGGRTDTQYF.

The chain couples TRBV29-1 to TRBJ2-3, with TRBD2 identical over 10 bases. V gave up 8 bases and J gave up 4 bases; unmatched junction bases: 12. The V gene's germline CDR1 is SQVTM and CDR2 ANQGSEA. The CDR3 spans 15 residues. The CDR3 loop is CSNALSGGSPDTQYF. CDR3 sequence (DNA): TGCAGCAACGCACTTAGCGGGGGGTCCCCAGATACGCAGTATTTT.

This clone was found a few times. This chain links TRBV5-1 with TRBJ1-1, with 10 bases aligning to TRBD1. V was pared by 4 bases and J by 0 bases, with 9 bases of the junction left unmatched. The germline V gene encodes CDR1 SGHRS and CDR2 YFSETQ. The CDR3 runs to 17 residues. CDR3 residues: CASSLDRGRIMNTEAFF. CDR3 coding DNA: TGCGCCAGCAGCCTCGACAGGGGGCGGATCATGAACACTGAAGCTTTCTTT.

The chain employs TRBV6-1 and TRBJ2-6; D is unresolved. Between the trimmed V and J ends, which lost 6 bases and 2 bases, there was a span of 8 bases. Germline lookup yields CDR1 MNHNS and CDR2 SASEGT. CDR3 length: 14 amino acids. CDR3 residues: CASRERAGANVLTF. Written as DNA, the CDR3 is TGTGCCAGCAGGGAACGGGCTGGGGCCAACGTCCTGACTTTC.

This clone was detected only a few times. CDR3 amino acids: CASSPRLAGFYEQFF. The CDR3 DNA reads as TGCGCCAGCAGCCCGAGACTAGCGGGGTTTTATGAGCAGTTCTTC. J is TRBJ2-1 and V is TRBV4-3; 11 bases line up with TRBD2. This CDR3 has 15 amino acids. Germline lookup yields CDR1 LGHNA and CDR2 YSLEER. V was pared by 4 bases and J by 8 bases, with 7 bases of the junction left unmatched.

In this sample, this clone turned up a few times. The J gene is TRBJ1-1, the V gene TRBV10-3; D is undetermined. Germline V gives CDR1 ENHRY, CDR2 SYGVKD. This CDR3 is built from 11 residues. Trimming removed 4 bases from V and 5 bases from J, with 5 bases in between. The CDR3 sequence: CAISAKTEAFF. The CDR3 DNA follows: TGTGCCATCAGTGCCAAAACTGAAGCTTTCTTT.

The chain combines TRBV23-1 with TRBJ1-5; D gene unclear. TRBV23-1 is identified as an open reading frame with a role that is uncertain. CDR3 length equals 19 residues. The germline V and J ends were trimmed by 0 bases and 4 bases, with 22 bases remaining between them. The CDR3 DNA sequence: TGCGCCAGCAGTCAATCGGAGGGTAGCTATCTTCAAGAGAATCAGCCCCAGCATTTT. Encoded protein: CASSQSEGSYLQENQPQHF.

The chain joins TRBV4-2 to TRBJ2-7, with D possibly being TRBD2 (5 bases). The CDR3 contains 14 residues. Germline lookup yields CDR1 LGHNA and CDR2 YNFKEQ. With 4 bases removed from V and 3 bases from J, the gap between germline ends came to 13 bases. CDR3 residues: CASSPGSAGYEQYF. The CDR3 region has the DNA TGTGCCAGCAGCCCGGGGTCAGCTGGCTACGAGCAGTACTTC.

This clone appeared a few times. Here the CDR3 reads CASSQKPGRAGNQPQHF. In nucleotides, the CDR3 is TGCGCCAGCAGCCAGAAGCCCGGCAGGGCAGGCAATCAGCCCCAGCATTTT. The chain links TRBV4-3 to TRBJ1-5, with D possibly matching TRBD1 (5 bases). Germline CDR1 is LGHNA and CDR2 is YSLEER. Trimming shortened V by 3 bases and J by 2 bases, and 17 bases separated the two germline ends. CDR3 size: 17 residues.

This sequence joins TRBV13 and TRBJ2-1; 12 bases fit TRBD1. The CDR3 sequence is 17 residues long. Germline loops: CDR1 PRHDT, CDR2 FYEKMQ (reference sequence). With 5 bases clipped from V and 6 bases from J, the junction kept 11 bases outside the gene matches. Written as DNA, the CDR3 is TGTGCCAGCAGCGAACCGGGACAGGGGGCTAGAATCAATGAGCAGTTCTTC. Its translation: CASSEPGQGARINEQFF.

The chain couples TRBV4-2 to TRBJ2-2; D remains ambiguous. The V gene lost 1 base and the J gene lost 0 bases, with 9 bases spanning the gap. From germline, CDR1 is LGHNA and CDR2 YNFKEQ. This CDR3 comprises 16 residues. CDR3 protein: CASSQVPGSNTGELFF. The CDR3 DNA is TGTGCCAGCAGCCAAGTACCCGGGTCGAACACCGGGGAGCTGTTTTTT.

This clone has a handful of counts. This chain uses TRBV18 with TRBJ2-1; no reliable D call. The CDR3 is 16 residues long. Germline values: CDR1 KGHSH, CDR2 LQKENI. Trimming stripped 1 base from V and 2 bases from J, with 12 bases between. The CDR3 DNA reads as TGTGCCAGCTCACCACAGGGCCCGCTCACCTACAATGAGCAGTTCTTC. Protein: CASSPQGPLTYNEQFF.

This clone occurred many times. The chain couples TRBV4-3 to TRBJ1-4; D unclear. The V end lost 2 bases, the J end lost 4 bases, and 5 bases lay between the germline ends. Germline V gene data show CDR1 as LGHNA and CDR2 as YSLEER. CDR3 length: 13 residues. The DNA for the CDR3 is TGCGCCAGCAGCCAACGGAGTAATGAAAAACTGTTTTTT. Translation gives CASSQRSNEKLFF.

The CDR3 loop reads CASSQEGPDTDRVLRGNIQYF. The DNA of the CDR3 is TGCGCCAGCAGCCAAGAAGGGCCCGACACGGACAGGGTTCTTCGAGGGAACATTCAGTACTTC. The gene calls are TRBV4-3 and TRBJ2-4; 8 positions agree with TRBD1. Germline values: CDR1 LGHNA, CDR2 YSLEER. With V trimmed by 0 bases and J by 7 bases, 23 bases remained unmatched. CDR3 length equals 21 residues.

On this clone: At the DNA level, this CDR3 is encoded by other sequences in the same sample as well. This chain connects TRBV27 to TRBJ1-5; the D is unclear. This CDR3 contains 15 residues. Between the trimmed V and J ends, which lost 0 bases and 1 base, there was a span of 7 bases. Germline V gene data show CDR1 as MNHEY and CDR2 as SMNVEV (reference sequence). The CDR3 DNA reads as TGTGCCAGCAGTTTATCGAGAGGGAGCAATCAGCCCCAGCATTTT. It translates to CASSLSRGSNQPQHF.

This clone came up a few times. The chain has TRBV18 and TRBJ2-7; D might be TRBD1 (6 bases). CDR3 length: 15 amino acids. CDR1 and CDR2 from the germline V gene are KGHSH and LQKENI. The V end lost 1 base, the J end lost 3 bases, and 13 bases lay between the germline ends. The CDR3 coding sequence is TGTGCCAGCTCACCACAACGACAGGCCGTCTACGAGCAGTACTTC. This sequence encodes CASSPQRQAVYEQYF.